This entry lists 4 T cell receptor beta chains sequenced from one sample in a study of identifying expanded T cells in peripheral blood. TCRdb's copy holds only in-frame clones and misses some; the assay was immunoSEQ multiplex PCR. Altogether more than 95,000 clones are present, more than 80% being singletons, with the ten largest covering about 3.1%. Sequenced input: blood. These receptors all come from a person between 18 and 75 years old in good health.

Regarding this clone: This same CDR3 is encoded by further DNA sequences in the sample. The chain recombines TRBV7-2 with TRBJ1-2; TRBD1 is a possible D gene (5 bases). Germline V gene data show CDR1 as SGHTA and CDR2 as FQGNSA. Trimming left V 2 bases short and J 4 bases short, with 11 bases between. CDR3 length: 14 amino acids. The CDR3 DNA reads TGTGCCAGCAGCTTAAGCAGGGAGGCCTATGGCTACACCTTC. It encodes CASSLSREAYGYTF.

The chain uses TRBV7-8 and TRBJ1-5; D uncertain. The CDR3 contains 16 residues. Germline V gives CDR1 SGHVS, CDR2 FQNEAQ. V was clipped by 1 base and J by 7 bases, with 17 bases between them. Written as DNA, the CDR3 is TGTGCCAGCAGCTTAGTATCGGGTTCACCCCAACAGCCCCAGCATTTT. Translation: CASSLVSGSPQQPQHF.

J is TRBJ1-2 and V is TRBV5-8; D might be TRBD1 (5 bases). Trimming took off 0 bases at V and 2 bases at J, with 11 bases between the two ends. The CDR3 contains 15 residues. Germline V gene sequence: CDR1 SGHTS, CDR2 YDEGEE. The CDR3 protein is CASSLGGRGNYGYTF. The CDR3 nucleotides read TGTGCCAGCAGCTTGGGGGGTAGGGGCAACTATGGCTACACCTTC.

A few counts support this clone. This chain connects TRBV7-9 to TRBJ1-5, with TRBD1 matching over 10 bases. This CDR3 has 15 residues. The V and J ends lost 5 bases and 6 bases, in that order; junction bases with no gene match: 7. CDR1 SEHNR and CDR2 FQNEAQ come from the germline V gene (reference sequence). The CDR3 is CASSHDRGRLQPQHF. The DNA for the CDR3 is TGTGCCAGCAGCCACGACAGGGGGCGCCTTCAGCCCCAGCATTTT.